Listed below are T cell receptor beta chains from one sample, sequenced in a study of beta chain features in type 1 diabetes. Measured with immunoSEQ multiplex PCR; TCRdb has only the in-frame clones, and not every one. The sample carries hundreds of thousands of clones, about 14% recorded once. Sequencing was performed on naive CD4+ T cells from blood. The source is a man younger than 35 with type 1 diabetes. Both conserved end residues are part of each CDR3.

TRBJ1-2,TRBV18,CASSPRQGADYGYTF
TRBJ2-1,TRBV10-3,CAIRAGSNEQFF
TRBJ2-4,TRBV4-1,CASSQSPVMGNIQYF
TRBJ2-7,TRBV7-9,CASTKAGVGEQYF
TRBJ2-7,TRBV10-3,CAISESYTSATGNYEQYF
TRBJ1-2,TRBV29-1,CSVGSTYGYTF
TRBJ2-1,TRBV6-5,CASKGTGWHEQFF
TRBJ2-7,TRBV9,CASSEGLAGTYEQYF
TRBJ2-4,TRBV7-2,CASSAGLAGEVIQYF
TRBJ1-4,TRBV29-1,CSSGGGPNEKLFF
TRBJ2-5,TRBV9,CASSPGLHQETQYF
TRBJ2-7,TRBV28,CASSVPGQGFSEQYF
TRBJ2-5,TRBV5-1,CASSSDRGLGETQYF
TRBJ2-1,TRBV29-1,CSVAGLGFLAGGQLGNEQFF
TRBJ1-1,TRBV7-9,CASVLENTEAFF
TRBJ2-7,TRBV11-2,CASTQGRTSWNEQYF
TRBJ2-3,TRBV2,CASGEVPPTQYF
TRBJ2-3,TRBV7-8,CASSYLAGVIDTQYF
TRBJ2-2,TRBV15,CATSRVGGHTGELFF
TRBJ1-1,TRBV9,CASSPDGRGTEAFF
TRBJ2-3,TRBV4-1,CASSPGTGSTDTQYF
TRBJ2-7,TRBV7-9,CASSGDGGVSSYEQYF
TRBJ2-7,TRBV5-1,CASSVQGSGYEQYF
TRBJ2-5,TRBV19,CASSPGTGEETQYF
TRBJ1-6,TRBV7-9,CAGQTVEGSPLHF
TRBJ2-1,TRBV7-2,CASSPGGGPYNEQFF
TRBJ2-5,TRBV6-5,CASSYSLAGSETQYF
TRBJ2-3,TRBV5-1,CASSSSGYSGSTDTQYF
TRBJ2-1,TRBV11-2,CASSYGGGAEQFF
TRBJ1-1,TRBV30,CAWRGGDWTEAFF
TRBJ2-7,TRBV28,CASSLSGTEKYF
TRBJ1-5,TRBV27,CASSAGSNQPQHF
TRBJ2-3,TRBV7-3,CASSLSSQGATPTDTQYF